These 21 T cell receptor beta chains originate from one sample sequenced in a study of blood T cell repertoires in COVID-19. The data were produced by immunoSEQ multiplex PCR, yet TCRdb's version contains in-frame clones alone and is incomplete. Among some 72,000 clones listed, approximately 84% were seen once. The sequencing input was peripheral blood. The source of these receptors is a man over 45 with COVID-19, enrolled during active disease.

The chain uses TRBV6-6 and TRBJ2-2, with TRBD2 matching 10 bases. J lost 6 bases, V lost 6 bases, and 7 bases had no gene match. CDR1 and CDR2 (germline): MNHNY, SVGAGI (reference sequence). The CDR3 sequence is 15 residues long. CDR3 loop: CASSPSGSGSGELFF. The CDR3, as DNA: TGTGCCAGCAGCCCTAGCGGGAGTGGTTCCGGGGAGCTGTTTTTT.

The CDR3 reads CASSLGDDRDEQYF. The CDR3, as DNA: TGCGCCAGCAGCTTAGGGGATGACAGGGACGAGCAGTACTTC. The chain combines TRBV5-1 with TRBJ2-7, with 7 nucleotides matching TRBD1. The CDR3 has 14 amino acids. V gave up 2 bases and J gave up 5 bases; unmatched junction bases: 7. Looked up from germline, CDR1 is SGHRS and CDR2 is YFSETQ.

This chain uses TRBV5-4 with TRBJ2-7; the match to TRBD1 covers 9 bases. The CDR3 contains 15 residues. Germline V lookup: CDR1 SGHNT, CDR2 YYREEE (reference sequence). J lost 5 bases, V lost 4 bases, and 10 bases had no gene match. CDR3 protein: CASSPGGTGTHEQYF. CDR3 DNA sequence: TGTGCCAGCAGCCCAGGCGGGACAGGGACACACGAGCAGTACTTC.

The chain couples TRBV30 to TRBJ1-4; a possible D gene is TRBD1 (5 bases). Germline V gives CDR1 GTSNPN, CDR2 SVGIG (reference sequence). Trimming pared 0 bases from V and 7 bases from J, leaving 15 bases between. The CDR3 has 15 amino acids. CDR3 in amino acids: CAWSVMAGQGEKLFF. The DNA for the CDR3 is TGTGCCTGGAGTGTAATGGCCGGCCAGGGTGAAAAACTGTTTTTT.

The rearrangement links TRBV5-1 to TRBJ2-2; TRBD2 might be the D (5 bases). In germline, CDR1 is SGHRS, CDR2 YFSETQ. CDR3 size: 17 residues. The V and J ends lost 5 bases and 2 bases respectively, with 19 bases between them. DNA for the CDR3: TGCGCCAGCAGACCCACCCTGTACGGGGATAACACCGGGGAGCTGTTTTTT. Translating it yields CASRPTLYGDNTGELFF.

The chain uses TRBV20-1 and TRBJ2-7; D perhaps matches TRBD1 (6 bases). CDR1 is DFQATT and CDR2 is SNEGSKA in the germline V gene (reference sequence). Trimming took 3 bases from V and 6 from J, leaving 12 bases between them. This CDR3 region has 12 residues. The CDR3: CSASPWTAEQYF. CDR3 coding DNA: TGCAGTGCTAGTCCCTGGACAGCCGAGCAGTACTTC.

The rearrangement joins TRBV4-2 to TRBJ2-7; 8 bases fit TRBD1. The germline gives CDR1 LGHNA, CDR2 YNFKEQ. CDR3 length: 18 residues. V lost 4 bases and J lost 0; bases outside the gene matches: 14. In DNA form, the CDR3 reads TGTGCCAGCAGCCCAGGACAGGGCCCGGGGGTGAGCTCCTACGAGCAGTACTTC. Its protein product is CASSPGQGPGVSSYEQYF.

This chain links TRBV19 with TRBJ2-1; 11 bases align to TRBD2. Germline V gene sequence: CDR1 LNHDA, CDR2 SQIVND (reference sequence). This CDR3 is 13 amino acids long. Trimming cost V 4 bases and J 15 bases; bases outside gene matches: 8. The CDR3 sequence: CASSKGTSGNLFF. Written as DNA, the CDR3 is TGTGCCAGTAGTAAAGGGACTAGCGGAAATCTGTTCTTC.

The chain has TRBV19 and TRBJ2-3; TRBD2 aligns across 11 bases. The ends lost 5 bases at V and 0 bases at J; junction bases unmatched: 7. CDR3 length: 17 amino acids. Looked up from germline, CDR1 is LNHDA and CDR2 is SQIVND (reference sequence). CDR3 region: CASSLGTSGPSTDTQYF. The CDR3 DNA reads TGTGCCAGTAGTCTAGGGACTAGCGGACCTAGCACAGATACGCAGTATTTT.

This clone was counted a few times. Here the CDR3 reads CASSATGSNRDTQYF. DNA of the CDR3: TGTGCCAGCAGTGCTACGGGGAGTAATCGGGATACGCAGTATTTT. The chain combines TRBV6-4 with TRBJ2-3, with D possibly TRBD2 on 5 matching bases. This CDR3 has 15 amino acids. V shed 4 bases and J shed 6 bases, with 17 bases lying between them. Germline-derived CDR1 and CDR2 are MRHNA and SNTAGT.

The chain carries TRBV19 and TRBJ2-3, with 10 bases matching TRBD2. V lost 7 bases and J lost 3; bases outside the gene matches: 7. The CDR3 runs to 15 residues. Germline-derived CDR1 and CDR2 are LNHDA and SQIVND (reference sequence). CDR3 in amino acids: CASMTSGFRTDTQYF. Written as DNA, the CDR3 is TGTGCCAGTATGACTAGCGGGTTTAGGACAGATACGCAGTATTTT.

The chain is built from TRBV12-3 or TRBV12-4 and TRBJ1-5; D might be TRBD1 (5 bases). The CDR3 sequence is 13 residues long. The ends were cut back, 5 bases at V and 7 bases at J, with 12 bases in the middle. The CDR3 is CASSMTGGQPQHF. The CDR3 DNA sequence: TGTGCCAGCAGTATGACCGGGGGACAGCCCCAGCATTTT.

The chain links TRBV28 to TRBJ2-7; 7 nucleotides match TRBD2. Germline V lookup: CDR1 MDHEN, CDR2 SYDVKM. J lost 5 bases, V lost 9 bases, and 10 bases had no gene match. The CDR3 covers 13 residues. The CDR3 DNA follows: TGTGCCAGTTGGGCGGGAGAAAGGAACGAGCAGTACTTC. This gives the protein CASWAGERNEQYF.

The chain links TRBV5-3 to TRBJ2-2; tentative D call: TRBD1 (6 bases). TRBV5-3 is classed as an ORF, of uncertain function. CDR3 length equals 16 residues. The V end lost 5 bases, the J end lost 5 bases, and 19 bases lay between the germline ends. CDR3: CARSDAGPQGTGELFF. The CDR3, as DNA: TGTGCCAGAAGTGACGCCGGGCCCCAGGGGACCGGGGAGCTGTTTTTT.

This clone has just a few counts. The genes are TRBV19 and TRBJ1-2; D call uncertain. The CDR3 contains 11 residues. Germline V gives CDR1 LNHDA, CDR2 SQIVND (reference sequence). V shed 7 bases and J shed 3 bases, with 6 bases lying between them. CDR3 nucleotide sequence: TGTGCCAGTAAATCGGACTATGGCTACACCTTC. Protein sequence: CASKSDYGYTF. Full variable domain (outside the CDR3, taken from reference TRBV19 and TRBJ1-2): DGGITQSPKYLFRKEGQNVTLSCEQNLNHDAMYWYRQDPGQGLRLIYYSQIVNDFQKGDIAEGYSVSREKKESFPLTVTSAQKNPTAFYLCASKSDYGYTFGSGTRLTVV.

CDR3 residues: CAWSVGKGARETQYF. The CDR3 DNA reads as TGTGCCTGGAGTGTCGGAAAGGGGGCTAGGGAGACCCAGTACTTC. The chain couples TRBV30 to TRBJ2-5; TRBD1 agrees at 7 bases. The CDR3 totals 15 residues. V was clipped by 0 bases and J by 5 bases; unmatched bases: 9. Germline CDR1 and CDR2: GTSNPN and SVGIG (reference sequence).

The V gene is TRBV12-3 or TRBV12-4, the J gene TRBJ1-2, with 8 bases fitting TRBD1. Trimming cost V 6 bases and J 7 bases; bases outside gene matches: 7. The CDR3 has 13 amino acids. The CDR3 DNA is TGTGCCAGCAGGGACAGGGTGACGCGTGGCTACACCTTC. This sequence encodes CASRDRVTRGYTF.

This rearrangement joins TRBV3-1 (or the pseudogene TRBV3-2) to TRBJ1-2; a possible D gene is TRBD1 (5 bases). V lost 4 bases to trimming and J lost 7 bases, with 19 bases between them. The CDR3 is 15 amino acids. Per germline, CDR1 LGHDT and CDR2 YNNKEL (reference sequence). The CDR3 is CASSRTGTPLGGYTF. DNA of the CDR3: TGTGCCAGCAGCCGTACCGGGACTCCCCTTGGTGGCTACACCTTC.

This chain joins TRBV2 and TRBJ2-3; a possible D gene is TRBD2 (5 bases). The CDR3 is 14 amino acids. V lost 4 bases and J lost 3, with 11 bases in between. Per the germline V gene, CDR1 is SNHLY and CDR2 is FYNNEI. In nucleotides, the CDR3 is TGTGCCAGCAGTGTGGGTAGCGTAACAGATACGCAGTATTTT. It is translated as CASSVGSVTDTQYF.

This clone was seen only a few times. This chain's CDR3 is CASSPGGGGSTDTQYF. Here the CDR3 DNA reads TGTGCCAGCAGCCCAGGAGGGGGCGGCAGCACAGATACGCAGTATTTT. The rearrangement links TRBV7-6 to TRBJ2-3; maybe TRBD1 (7 bases). V gave up 5 bases and J gave up 0 bases, with 15 bases separating them. The length of the CDR3 is 16 residues. The V gene's germline CDR1 is SGHVS and CDR2 FNYEAQ. Together with reference TRBV7-6 and TRBJ2-3, the CDR3 gives the full variable domain: GAGVSQSPRYKVTKRGQDVALRCDPISGHVSLYWYRQALGQGPEFLTYFNYEAQQDKSGLPNDRFSAERPEGSISTLTIQRTEQRDSAMYRCASSPGGGGSTDTQYFGPGTRLTVL.

The V gene is TRBV7-3, the J gene TRBJ2-2; the D gene is possibly TRBD1 (6 bases). The CDR3 length is 14 residues. Trimming left V 8 bases short and J 4 bases short, with 14 bases between. Germline V CDR1 and CDR2: SGHTA, FQGTGA. The CDR3 DNA reads as TGTGCCAGCGCTCTGGGACACCTCACCGGGGAGCTGTTTTTT. Residues: CASALGHLTGELFF.